The 8 T cell receptor beta chains in this list originate from one sample, sequenced in a study of regulatory T cells in long-lasting Graves disease (dated by TCRdb to the early 2020s). Libraries were built with multiplex PCR. Sequencing relied on an Illumina HiSeq 4000. To build TCR beta libraries, CDR3 regions were amplified by Arm-PCR using iRepertoire HTBI primers. TCRdb trimmed the raw reads at Q25, called clones with MiXCR and kept productive beta chains. One record per CDR3 amino acid sequence lists the most common genes and DNA. The sample table contains hundreds of thousands of distinct CDR3 sequences; only one count was recorded for more than 15% of them. The ten largest clonotypes hold 20% to 25% of the sample. This specimen's time point label, interpreted: newly diagnosed GD, antithyroid drugs for less than 3 months. RNA was extracted from PBMCs in TRIzol for both TCR sequencing and RNA sequencing.

These data were also filed under a second study, of T cells in Graves' hyperthyroidism and ophthalmopathy.

The sample was peripheral blood mononuclear cells (PBMCs), taken at new diagnosis, from a patient treated with antithyroid drugs. These receptors were obtained from a woman in her forties or fifties with Graves disease. Donor details come from another sample of the same person, matched by shared clones.

This clonotype was seen ten or more times. The genes are TRBV10-3 and TRBJ2-7, with D perhaps TRBD2 (6 bases). V was pared by 2 bases and J by 8 bases, with 16 bases between. The germline V gene encodes CDR1 ENHRY and CDR2 SYGVKD. CDR3 length: 14 amino acids. CDR3 sequence: CAISEQAGTPKQYF. The DNA of the CDR3 is TGTGCCATCAGTGAGCAGGCGGGGACTCCAAAGCAGTACTTC.

The rearrangement uses TRBV19 and TRBJ2-3; 8 bases agree with TRBD2. This CDR3 is 16 amino acids long. Germline CDR1 reads LNHDA; CDR2 reads SQIVND (reference sequence). The J segment lost 0 bases and the V segment lost 5 bases, leaving 7 bases of the junction unmatched. The CDR3 sequence is CASSPKRGISTDTQYF. The CDR3 nucleotides are TGTGCCAGTAGTCCCAAGCGGGGGATAAGCACAGATACGCAGTATTTT.

This clonotype was detected many times. The rearrangement uses TRBV6-1 and TRBJ2-3; 10 bases align to TRBD2. Trimming took 3 bases from V and 0 from J; bases not matched to a gene: 3. CDR3 length: 16 residues. The germline V gene encodes CDR1 MNHNS and CDR2 SASEGT. The CDR3 coding sequence is TGTGCCAGCAGTGATAAACTAGCGGGGAGCACAGATACGCAGTATTTT. Its translation is CASSDKLAGSTDTQYF.

J is TRBJ2-3 and V is TRBV20-1; 9 bases match TRBD2. Germline assignment: CDR1 DFQATT and CDR2 SNEGSKA (reference sequence). The ends lost 4 bases at V and 5 bases at J; junction bases unmatched: 4. The length of the CDR3 is 13 residues. The CDR3 sequence is CSATLAGRDTQYF. The CDR3 DNA follows: TGCAGTGCTACTCTAGCGGGAAGAGATACGCAGTATTTT.

The sample holds a few counts of this clonotype. This sequence joins TRBV3-1 and TRBJ1-2; 7 nucleotides line up with TRBD1. This CDR3 has 17 residues. Germline CDR1 is LGHDT and CDR2 is YNNKEL (reference sequence). Losses at the gene ends were 4 bases for V and 0 bases for J; bases not matched to a gene: 11. The CDR3 spells CASSPIHRTGANYGYTF. CDR3 in DNA: TGTGCCAGCAGCCCGATCCACCGGACAGGAGCTAACTATGGCTACACCTTC. Based on the CDR3 plus reference TRBV3-1 and TRBJ1-2, the full variable domain is DTAVSQTPKYLVTQMGNDKSIKCEQNLGHDTMYWYKQDSKKFLKIMFSYNNKELIINETVPNRFSPKSPDKAHLNLHINSLELGDSAVYFCASSPIHRTGANYGYTFGSGTRLTVV.

Ten or more counts support this clonotype. CDR3 in DNA: TGTGCCAGCAGCAGCCGGGAGCCTATGAACACTGAAGCTTTCTTT. This encodes CASSSREPMNTEAFF. This chain links TRBV7-2 with TRBJ1-1; D gene unclear. CDR1 and CDR2 (germline): SGHTA, FQGNSA. This CDR3 is 15 amino acids long. V shed 5 bases and J shed 0 bases, with 13 bases lying between them.

This clonotype was counted between two and nine times. The rearrangement joins TRBV10-2 to TRBJ2-5; 11 bases line up with TRBD2. Germline V gene sequence: CDR1 WSHSY, CDR2 SAAADI. The trim removed 0 bases at V and 0 bases at J, leaving 9 bases unmatched. CDR3 length: 19 amino acids. CDR3 region: CASSESRVPLAGDQETQYF. The CDR3 nucleotides read TGCGCCAGCAGTGAGTCCCGGGTCCCACTAGCGGGGGACCAAGAGACCCAGTACTTC.

The chain is built from TRBV7-2 and TRBJ2-3; 9 nucleotides agree with TRBD2. V shed 6 bases, J shed 5 bases, and the junction held 9 bases outside the gene matches. Germline V CDR1 and CDR2: SGHTA, FQGNSA. The CDR3 runs 15 residues. The CDR3 region has the DNA TGTGCCAGCAGATTTGGCGGGGGGGCGGGAGATACGCAGTATTTT. Encoded protein: CASRFGGGAGDTQYF.